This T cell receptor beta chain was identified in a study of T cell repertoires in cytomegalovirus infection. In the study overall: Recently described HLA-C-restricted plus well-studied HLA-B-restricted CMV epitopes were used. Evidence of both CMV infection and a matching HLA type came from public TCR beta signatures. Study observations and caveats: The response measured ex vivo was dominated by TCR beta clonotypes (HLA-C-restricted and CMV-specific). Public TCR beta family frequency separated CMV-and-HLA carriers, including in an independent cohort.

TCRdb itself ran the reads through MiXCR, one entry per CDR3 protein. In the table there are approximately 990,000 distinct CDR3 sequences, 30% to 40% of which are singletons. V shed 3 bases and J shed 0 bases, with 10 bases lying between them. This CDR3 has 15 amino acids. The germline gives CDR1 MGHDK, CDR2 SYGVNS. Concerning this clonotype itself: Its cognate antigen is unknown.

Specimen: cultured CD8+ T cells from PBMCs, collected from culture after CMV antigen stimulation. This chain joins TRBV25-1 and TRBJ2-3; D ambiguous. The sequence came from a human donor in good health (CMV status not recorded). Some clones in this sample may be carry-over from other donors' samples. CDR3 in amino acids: CASSDYLTSTDTQYF. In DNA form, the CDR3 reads TGTGCCAGCAGTGACTACTTGACTAGCACAGATACGCAGTATTTT.